These 5 T cell receptor beta chains were all obtained from the same sample, sequenced in a study of CD8 T cells in Susac syndrome. RNA amounts of roughly 0.45 to 1 ug underwent reverse transcription with random hexamers. TCRdb called the immunoSEQ multiplex PCR reads again in MiXCR, with one record for every CDR3 protein. The table has roughly 190,000 distinct CDR3 sequences, under 95% seen once. Sequenced input: CD4+ T cells from PBMCs. The receptors come from a human donor in good health.

The CDR3 nucleotides read TGTGCCAGCAGTGTGACTAGCACAAACACCGGGGAGCTGTTTTTT. Translating gives CASSVTSTNTGELFF. The chain combines TRBV27 with TRBJ2-2, with 7 bases matching TRBD2. V lost 5 bases to trimming and J lost 2 bases; unmatched junction nucleotides: 5. The CDR3 has 15 amino acids. CDR1 and CDR2 from the germline V gene are MNHEY and SMNVEV (reference sequence).

As for this clonotype: Compared with germline, one end of the junction differs, possibly owing to a read error. This chain joins TRBV10-3 and TRBJ1-1; possibly TRBD1 for D (5 bases). CDR1 is ENHRY and CDR2 is SYGVKD in the germline V gene. The CDR3 is 13 amino acids. CDR3 in DNA: TGTGCCATCAGCCCCGACAGCTACACTGAAGTTTTCTTT. This gives the protein CAISPDSYTEVFF.

The chain is built from TRBV11-3 and TRBJ2-1; D gene ambiguous. The germline V gene encodes CDR1 SGHNT and CDR2 YENEEA. V dropped 4 bases and J dropped 5 bases, with 6 bases sitting between them. This CDR3 spans 12 amino acids. CDR3 loop: CASSYVNNEQFF. In DNA form, the CDR3 reads TGTGCCAGCAGCTACGTAAACAATGAGCAGTTCTTC.

The chain joins TRBV28 to TRBJ2-7, with 10 bases fitting TRBD1. Germline V CDR1 and CDR2: MDHEN, SYDVKM. The CDR3 consists of 18 residues. With 3 bases clipped from V and 2 bases from J, the junction kept 13 bases outside the gene matches. CDR3: CASSFRDRGILRTYEQYF. CDR3 nucleotides: TGTGCCAGCAGTTTCCGGGACAGGGGTATCCTTAGGACCTACGAGCAGTACTTC.

This clonotype was counted once. The J gene is TRBJ2-1, the V gene TRBV15; 10 bases fit TRBD1. Germline V gene lookup returns CDR1 LNHNV and CDR2 YYDKDF (reference sequence). This CDR3 region has 12 residues. The trim removed 9 bases at V and 5 bases at J, leaving 1 base unmatched. CDR3 amino acids: CATGQGNNEQFF. DNA of the CDR3: TGTGCCACGGGACAGGGGAACAATGAGCAGTTCTTC.